This is a list of T cell receptor beta chains from one sample in a study of T cells expressing NK-cell markers. One entry per CDR3 protein, without DNA, is what TCRdb gives after re-calling the 5' RACE reads. This listing includes 120,000 to 150,000 distinct CDR3 sequences. Sequenced input: blood T cells: a sorted CD56 or NKG2C T cell subset, CD4+ or CD8+ T cells, or bulk PBMC T cells (not recorded which). These receptors were collected from a young man in good health. CDR3s include the opening cysteine and the closing phenylalanine or tryptophan. Fields, in order: V gene, J gene, CDR3 protein.

>TRBV9|TRBJ2-3
CASGGVEDTQYF
>TRBV27|TRBJ2-1
CASSPTVGGSYNEQFF
>TRBV6-1|TRBJ2-1
CAASGGDSYYNEQFF
>TRBV5-1|TRBJ2-1
CASSFWVARSRSYNEQFF
>TRBV19|TRBJ2-2
CASSLNRGPSNTGELFF
>TRBV28|TRBJ2-5
CASSPQAGNNQETQYF
>TRBV20-1|TRBJ2-1
CSARDWTSGALSYNEQFF
>TRBV20-1|TRBJ2-2
CSVASGNTGELFF
>TRBV11-1|TRBJ2-2
CASSLGTSGRRPNTGELFF
>TRBV29-1|TRBJ2-2
CSVELGTSGIAGELFF
>TRBV7-2|TRBJ2-5
CASSPHGREYQETQYF
>TRBV23-1|TRBJ2-7
CASTHRLDEQYF
>TRBV6-5|TRBJ2-3
CASSYSGGSDTQYF
>TRBV7-3|TRBJ2-3
CASSQDSALGTDTQYF
>TRBV30|TRBJ2-5
CAWGRGSQSQETQYF
>TRBV14|TRBJ2-1
CASSVGLALYGNEQFF
>TRBV29-1|TRBJ2-2
CSVVRDSGELFF
>TRBV28|TRBJ2-7
CASSPHQVRDPYEQYF
>TRBV19|TRBJ2-7
CASSSPGTKTEYEQYF
>TRBV25-1|TRBJ1-4
CASSATWGLQEKLFF
>TRBV5-5|TRBJ1-4
CASSLRQGSTNEKLFF
>TRBV7-9|TRBJ2-1
CASSSGTRDEFF
>TRBV7-9|TRBJ1-1
CASSPALNTEAFF
>TRBV27|TRBJ2-1
CASSLLGDTYNEQFF
>TRBV25-1|TRBJ2-3
CAAGLSTDTQYF
>TRBV15|TRBJ2-1
CATSLRAKTYNEQFF
>TRBV12-3/TRBV12-4|TRBJ2-5
CASRDPQETQYF
>TRBV15|TRBJ2-3
CATSSGDSSSTDTQYF
>TRBV4-1|TRBJ1-2
CASSPEGQGGGYTF
>TRBV7-9|TRBJ2-3
CASSLNPGLAGTDTQYF
>TRBV30|TRBJ2-3
CAWSSPLPSSGRPNFSTDTQYF
>TRBV7-9|TRBJ2-5
CASSLLGGGETQYF
>TRBV7-6|TRBJ2-2
CASSLSTQGAGELFF
>TRBV5-4|TRBJ2-3
CASSLAGQTDTDTQYF
>TRBV5-1|TRBJ1-1
CASSLGDRGATANTEAFF
>TRBV4-3|TRBJ2-1
CASSQWRAYNEQFF
>TRBV9|TRBJ2-5
CASSTQGALEETQYF
>TRBV30|TRBJ2-5
CAWVAGEGQYF
>TRBV29-1|TRBJ2-7
CSVQPRTSYEQYF
>TRBV10-3|TRBJ2-1
CAILGTANEQFF
>TRBV19|TRBJ2-4
CASSPNREVGAKNIQYF
>TRBV9|TRBJ1-5
CASSVGVAQPQHF
>TRBV20-1|TRBJ2-3
CSARVPSPREGNTQYF
>TRBV19|TRBJ1-1
CASGRAATEAFF
>TRBV12-5|TRBJ1-4
CASVSPRRAEKLFF
>TRBV27|TRBJ2-2
CASKRTPGDKAGELFF
>TRBV2|TRBJ2-3
CASSIPGRPFSLQYF
>TRBV5-1|TRBJ2-1
CASRAVAGDNNEQFF
>TRBV12-3/TRBV12-4|TRBJ2-5
CASSLGQLIQETQYF
>TRBV27|TRBJ2-7
CASSLSAHLSYEQYF
>TRBV27|TRBJ2-7
CASSPGTRASEQYF
>TRBV3-1|TRBJ2-1
CASSQGQGASYNEQFF
>TRBV12-3/TRBV12-4|TRBJ1-4
CASSDRVNEKLFF